The clone carrying this TCR beta chain came up a few times. Its antigen is still unknown. The source of the sample is a study of CD8 T cells in Susac syndrome. CDR1 is LGHNA and CDR2 is YNFKEQ in the germline V gene. V shed 4 bases and J 4 bases; nucleotides not matched to a gene: 9. The CDR3 runs to 17 residues. Study findings and constraints: The TCR sequencing and HLA analysis in the study involved a relatively small number of individuals, as the study acknowledged.

The multiple sclerosis controls consisted of treatment-naive patients with relapsing-remitting disease, either stable or active. TEMRA cells were enriched by FACS, and CD4+ and CD8+ T cells were negatively isolated. RNA was extracted with the RNeasy kit, and a quantity of roughly 0.5 to 1 ug was reverse transcribed using random hexamers. TCR beta CDR3 was amplified by immunoSEQ covering 54 Vbeta and 13 Jbeta. TCRdb reprocessed the immunoSEQ multiplex PCR reads with MiXCR, giving one entry per CDR3 protein. The sample carries 250,000 to 300,000 distinct CDR3 sequences, approximately 81% recorded once.

The sample consisted of CD8+ T cells from PBMCs. The chain combines TRBV4-2 with TRBJ2-2, with 10 bases aligning to TRBD1. This clonotype was sampled from a human donor with multiple sclerosis. Here the CDR3 DNA reads TGTGCCAGCAGCCGCAAGACCGGGACAGGGGCCACCGGGGAGCTGTTTTTT. Encoded protein: CASSRKTGTGATGELFF.